A selection of T cell receptor beta chains follows, all from one sample in a study of T cell responses to AZD1222 COVID-19 vaccine. Assay used: immunoSEQ multiplex PCR; TCRdb lists only in-frame clones, some missing. The sample consists of tens of thousands of clones, 90% of them appearing once. Source: peripheral blood, taken 28 days after the second AZD1222 dose. The receptors shown here come from an adult who received the AZD1222 COVID-19 vaccine. CDR3s include the opening cysteine and the closing phenylalanine or tryptophan. D genes are given only for firm matches. Size is stated for part of the rows, as once, few or many counts, or as a class when the clone is expanded.

v_call: TRBV7-2
clone_size: -
j_call: TRBJ1-1
d_call: -
cdr3_aa: CASSLAPRGGTEAFF
cdr3_nt: TGTGCCAGCAGCTTAGCTCCTCGAGGTGGCACTGAAGCTTTCTTT

v_call: TRBV5-1
clone_size: -
j_call: TRBJ2-3
d_call: -
cdr3_aa: CASSLEQGPAGTQYF
cdr3_nt: TGCGCCAGCAGCTTGGAACAGGGCCCAGCAGGTACGCAGTATTTT

v_call: TRBV3-1/TRBV3-2
clone_size: -
j_call: TRBJ1-6
d_call: -
cdr3_aa: CASSQGDRDNSPLHF
cdr3_nt: TGTGCCAGCAGCCAAGGCGACCGGGATAATTCACCCCTCCACTTT

v_call: TRBV7-8
clone_size: -
j_call: TRBJ1-5
d_call: TRBD1
cdr3_aa: CASSVGQGAGQPQHF
cdr3_nt: TGTGCCAGCAGCGTAGGACAGGGGGCGGGACAGCCCCAGCATTTT

v_call: TRBV19
clone_size: -
j_call: TRBJ1-1
d_call: -
cdr3_aa: CASSRPRGLDTEAFF
cdr3_nt: TGTGCCAGTAGTAGGCCCCGGGGGCTGGACACTGAAGCTTTCTTT

v_call: TRBV28
clone_size: once
j_call: TRBJ1-2
d_call: TRBD1
cdr3_aa: CASTDPGQGDYGYTF
cdr3_nt: TGTGCCAGCACCGACCCGGGACAGGGAGACTATGGCTACACCTTC

v_call: TRBV10-3
clone_size: once
j_call: TRBJ2-2
d_call: -
cdr3_aa: CAISRLAPGELFF
cdr3_nt: TGTGCCATCTCGAGGCTCGCCCCCGGGGAGCTGTTTTTT

v_call: TRBV19
clone_size: -
j_call: TRBJ1-5
d_call: -
cdr3_aa: CASSPGPVF
cdr3_nt: TGTGCCAGTAGTCCGGGACCGGTCTTT

v_call: TRBV7-3
clone_size: -
j_call: TRBJ1-2
d_call: -
cdr3_aa: CASSLKGDYGYTF
cdr3_nt: TGTGCCAGCAGTCTAAAGGGTGACTATGGCTACACCTTC

v_call: TRBV19
clone_size: -
j_call: TRBJ1-5
d_call: -
cdr3_aa: CASRTATDSNQPQHF
cdr3_nt: TGTGCCAGTAGAACGGCGACAGATAGCAATCAGCCCCAGCATTTT

v_call: TRBV28
clone_size: -
j_call: TRBJ2-7
d_call: TRBD1
cdr3_aa: CASSPRTGGIVEQYF
cdr3_nt: TGTGCCAGCAGTCCCCGGACAGGGGGGATAGTCGAGCAGTACTTC

v_call: TRBV3-1/TRBV3-2
clone_size: once
j_call: TRBJ2-5
d_call: TRBD2
cdr3_aa: CASSQGTSGGGETQYF
cdr3_nt: TGTGCCAGCAGCCAAGGGACTAGCGGGGGTGGGGAGACCCAGTACTTC

v_call: TRBV20-1
clone_size: -
j_call: TRBJ1-2
d_call: -
cdr3_aa: CSASEAGSYGYTF
cdr3_nt: TGCAGTGCTAGTGAGGCAGGGAGCTATGGCTACACCTTC

v_call: TRBV6-5
clone_size: -
j_call: TRBJ1-5
d_call: -
cdr3_aa: CASSYSNPRSNQPQHF
cdr3_nt: TGTGCCAGCAGTTACTCGAATCCCCGGAGCAATCAGCCCCAGCATTTT

v_call: TRBV6-2/TRBV6-3
clone_size: -
j_call: TRBJ2-5
d_call: -
cdr3_aa: CASSSAPGKTQYF
cdr3_nt: TGTGCCAGCAGTTCCGCCCCTGGGAAGACCCAGTACTTC

v_call: TRBV2
clone_size: -
j_call: TRBJ2-1
d_call: TRBD1
cdr3_aa: CASIRDRSSEQFF
cdr3_nt: TGTGCCAGCATACGGGACAGGTCAAGTGAGCAGTTCTTC

v_call: TRBV7-2
clone_size: once
j_call: TRBJ1-3
d_call: -
cdr3_aa: CASSPSVASFGNTIYF
cdr3_nt: TGTGCCAGCAGCCCCAGTGTGGCATCTTTTGGAAACACCATATATTTT

v_call: TRBV14
clone_size: -
j_call: TRBJ2-6
d_call: -
cdr3_aa: CASSQVGSGANVLTF
cdr3_nt: TGTGCCAGCAGCCAAGTCGGGTCTGGGGCCAACGTCCTGACTTTC

v_call: TRBV30
clone_size: -
j_call: TRBJ2-7
d_call: -
cdr3_aa: CAWSELLSYEQYF
cdr3_nt: TGTGCCTGGAGTGAACTCTTATCCTACGAGCAGTACTTC

v_call: TRBV3-1/TRBV3-2
clone_size: -
j_call: TRBJ1-1
d_call: -
cdr3_aa: CASSPRTGNTEAFF
cdr3_nt: TGTGCCAGCAGCCCCAGGACGGGGAACACTGAAGCTTTCTTT